What follows are 5 T cell receptor beta chains derived from one specimen sequenced in a study of T-cell reconstitution after alpha-beta-depleted transplantation in children. Preparation of the TCRbeta library used unique molecular identifiers. TCRdb re-called the PCR reads through MiXCR, storing one row per CDR3 protein. The sample holds roughly 180,000 distinct CDR3 sequences; about 14% are singletons and the top ten take roughly 13%. Sample: PBMCs from the stem cell graft donor, taken from the stem cell graft. These receptors all come from a human donor who donated a stem cell graft to a child with acute lymphoblastic leukemia.

This rearrangement joins TRBV12-3 or TRBV12-4 to TRBJ2-7; TRBD2 aligns across 7 bases. The CDR3 sequence is 14 residues long. Trimming removed 5 bases from V and 7 bases from J; junction bases left unmatched: 11. CDR3 bases: TGTGCCAGCAGTCCCGGGAGGTGGGAGTCGGAGCAGTACTTC. This codes for CASSPGRWESEQYF.

This clonotype was detected many times. This chain joins TRBV5-6 and TRBJ1-2; D gene unclear. Germline lookup yields CDR1 SGHDT and CDR2 YYEEEE. There are 12 residues in the CDR3. The germline V and J ends were trimmed by 4 bases and 5 bases, with 9 bases remaining between them. The chain's CDR3 is CASSPDEYGYTF. The CDR3 nucleotides are TGTGCCAGCAGCCCGGACGAGTATGGCTACACCTTC.

This clonotype came up many times. The V call is TRBV7-2, the J call TRBJ1-1; D may be TRBD1 (5 bases). Germline V gene lookup returns CDR1 SGHTA and CDR2 FQGNSA. V shed 5 bases and J shed 4 bases, with 17 bases lying between them. This CDR3 contains 15 residues. The CDR3 region is CASSLGAGLGTEAFF. CDR3 coding DNA: TGTGCCAGCAGCCTAGGGGCGGGCCTGGGCACTGAAGCTTTCTTT.

As regards this clonotype: Given a much more abundant clone one base away, this may be a read error. Here the CDR3 reads CASTSLGVDTQYF. The CDR3 nucleotides are TGTGCCAGCACCTCGCTAGGGGTAGATACGCAGTATTTT. The chain recombines TRBV7-2 with TRBJ2-3, with TRBD1 as a possible D gene (5 bases). V was cut by 7 bases and J by 5 bases, with 13 bases left in between. Germline V gene sequence: CDR1 SGHTA, CDR2 FQGNSA. CDR3 size: 13 residues.

J is TRBJ2-6 and V is TRBV5-1; 11 bases fit TRBD1. CDR1 and CDR2 from the germline V gene are SGHRS and YFSETQ. There are 17 residues in the CDR3. V lost 4 bases and J lost 1; bases outside the gene matches: 4. CDR3 sequence (DNA): TGCGCCAGCAGCCCCCGGGACAGGGGGTCTGGGGCCAACGTCCTGACTTTC. Protein sequence: CASSPRDRGSGANVLTF.